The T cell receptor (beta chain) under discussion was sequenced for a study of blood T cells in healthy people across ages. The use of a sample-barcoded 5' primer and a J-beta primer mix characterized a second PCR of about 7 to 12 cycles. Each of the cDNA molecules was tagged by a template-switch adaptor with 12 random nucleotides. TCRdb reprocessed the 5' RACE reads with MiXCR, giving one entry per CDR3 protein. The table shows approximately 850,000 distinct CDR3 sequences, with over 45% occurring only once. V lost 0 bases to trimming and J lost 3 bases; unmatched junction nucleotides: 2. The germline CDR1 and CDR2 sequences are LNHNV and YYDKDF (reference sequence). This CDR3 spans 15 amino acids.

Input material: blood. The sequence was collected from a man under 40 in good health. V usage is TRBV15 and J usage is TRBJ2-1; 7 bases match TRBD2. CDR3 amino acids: CATSRDWGGYNEQFF. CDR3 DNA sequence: TGTGCCACCAGCAGAGATTGGGGGGGCTACAATGAGCAGTTCTTC.